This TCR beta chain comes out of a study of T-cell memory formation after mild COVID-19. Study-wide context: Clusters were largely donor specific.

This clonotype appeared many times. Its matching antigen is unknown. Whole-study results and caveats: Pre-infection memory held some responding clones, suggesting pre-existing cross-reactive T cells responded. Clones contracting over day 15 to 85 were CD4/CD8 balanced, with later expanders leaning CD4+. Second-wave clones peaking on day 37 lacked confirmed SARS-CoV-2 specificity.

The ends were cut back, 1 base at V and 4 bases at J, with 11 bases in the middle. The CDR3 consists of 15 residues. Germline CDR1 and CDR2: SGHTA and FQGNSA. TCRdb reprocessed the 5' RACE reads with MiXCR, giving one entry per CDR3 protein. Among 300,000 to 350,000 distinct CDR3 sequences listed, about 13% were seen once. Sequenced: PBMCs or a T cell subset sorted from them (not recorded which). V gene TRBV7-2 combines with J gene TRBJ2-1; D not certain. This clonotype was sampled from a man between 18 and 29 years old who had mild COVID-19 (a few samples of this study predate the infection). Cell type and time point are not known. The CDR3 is CASSLEANLYNEQFF. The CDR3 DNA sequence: TGTGCCAGCAGCTTAGAGGCGAACTTATACAATGAGCAGTTCTTC.